The next 11 T cell receptor beta chains were all read from a single sample in a study of early T cells in non-severe SARS-CoV-2 infection. MiXCR was run by TCRdb on the 5' RACE reads, yielding one entry per CDR3 protein. The sample gives about 67,000 distinct CDR3 sequences, 11% of which show up once; 3.5% to 4% is in the top ten. What was sequenced was whole blood. The receptors were gathered from an adult who was a healthcare worker with PCR-confirmed SARS-CoV-2 infection or an uninfected control (not recorded which).

The chain carries TRBV2 and TRBJ1-6; D is uncertain. The CDR3 runs to 17 residues. Deletions cut 0 bases from V and 7 bases from J, with 16 bases between. Germline CDR1 and CDR2: SNHLY and FYNNEI. Here the CDR3 reads CASSEAGRWITNSPLHF. As DNA, the CDR3 is TGTGCCAGCAGTGAAGCGGGCAGATGGATTACGAATTCACCCCTCCACTTT.

This clonotype was observed many times. The V and J genes are TRBV5-8 and TRBJ1-1; D is perhaps TRBD1 (5 bases). The CDR3 runs to 14 residues. V was clipped by 5 bases and J by 0 bases, with 11 bases between them. Germline loops: CDR1 SGHTS, CDR2 YDEGEE. The DNA of the CDR3 is TGTGCCAGCAGGCCCAACAGGATGAACACTGAAGCTTTCTTT. Its protein product is CASRPNRMNTEAFF.

The rearrangement uses TRBV6-2 or TRBV6-3 and TRBJ2-1; 7 bases map to TRBD2. V trimming: 10 bases; J trimming: 3 bases; junction bases outside the gene matches: 15. CDR3 size: 16 residues. CDR1 and CDR2 (germline): MNHEY, SVGEGT. CDR3 sequence reads: CATPQAQWEGYNEQFF. For the CDR3, the DNA is TGTGCCACCCCCCAGGCACAATGGGAGGGCTACAATGAGCAGTTCTTC.

This clonotype was found many times. The chain combines TRBV27 with TRBJ2-3; D call uncertain. CDR1 and CDR2 from the germline V gene are MNHEY and SMNVEV (reference sequence). This CDR3 comprises 14 residues. Trimming removed 2 bases at V and 2 bases at J, with 8 bases between. CDR3 DNA: TGTGCCAGCAGTTTAAACAGATACACAGATACGCAGTATTTT. Translating it yields CASSLNRYTDTQYF.

This clonotype occurred many times. The V and J genes are TRBV18 and TRBJ2-7; D may correspond to TRBD1 or TRBD2 (5 bases each). CDR1 KGHSH and CDR2 LQKENI come from the germline V gene. Trimming shortened V by 3 bases and J by 0 bases, and 9 bases separated the two germline ends. This CDR3 has 14 residues. The CDR3 reads CASSPGVSSYEQYF. Here the CDR3 DNA reads TGTGCCAGCTCACCGGGGGTTAGCTCCTACGAGCAGTACTTC.

The chain carries TRBV7-9 and TRBJ1-4; D is unclear. V gave up 5 bases and J gave up 3 bases, with 13 bases separating them. CDR1 and CDR2 (germline): SEHNR, FQNEAQ (reference sequence). CDR3 length: 15 residues. The CDR3 loop reads CASSDNSGPNEKLFF. The CDR3 bases are TGTGCCAGCAGCGATAATTCGGGTCCTAATGAAAAACTGTTTTTT.

This clonotype occurred many times. CDR3 in amino acids: CASRQHRYNSPLHF. The CDR3 region has the DNA TGTGCCAGCAGACAACACCGTTATAATTCACCCCTCCACTTT. J is TRBJ1-6 and V is TRBV12-3 or TRBV12-4, with D hard to call. This CDR3 has 14 residues. Trimming removed 6 bases at V and 4 bases at J, with 10 bases between.

The chain joins TRBV21-1 to TRBJ2-5; TRBD2 is the table's D call and was not checked against the DNA. TRBV21-1 is annotated as a pseudogene. The CDR3 is made up of 18 amino acids. CDR3 DNA: TGTGCCAGCATCTGCCCGGGTAGCGGGGGAGAAACACAAGAGACCCAGTACTTC. Translated: CASICPGSGGETQETQYF.

This clonotype was seen repeatedly, ten times or more. The V call is TRBV5-5, the J call TRBJ1-1; D uncertain. The CDR3 loop spans 13 amino acids. Germline V gene sequence: CDR1 SGHKS, CDR2 YYEKEE (reference sequence). Deletions cut 4 bases from V and 8 bases from J, with 15 bases between. DNA of the CDR3: TGTGCCAGCAGCCCTATGGTAAGGTGGGAAGCTTTCTTT. Its protein is CASSPMVRWEAFF. The full variable domain, completed using reference TRBV5-5 and TRBJ1-1, is DAGVTQSPTHLIKTRGQQVTLRCSPISGHKSVSWYQQVLGQGPQFIFQYYEKEERGRGNFPDRFSARQFPNYSSELNVNALLLGDSALYLCASSPMVRWEAFFGQGTRLTVV.

This clonotype was picked up a small number of times. The rearrangement uses TRBV20-1 and TRBJ2-3; TRBD2 matches at 7 bases. With 3 bases clipped from V and 10 bases from J, the junction kept 7 bases outside the gene matches. This CDR3 spans 12 amino acids. Germline CDR1 reads DFQATT; CDR2 reads SNEGSKA (reference sequence). The CDR3 DNA follows: TGCAGTGCTAGGTTGTTTGGGGGGGCGCAGTATTTT. It codes for CSARLFGGAQYF.

In this sample, this clonotype turned up once. The V call is TRBV13, the J call TRBJ2-1; 8 bases are shared with TRBD1. The trim removed 2 bases at V and 1 base at J, leaving 4 bases unmatched. Germline-derived CDR1 and CDR2 are PRHDT and FYEKMQ (reference sequence). The CDR3 has 16 amino acids. The chain's CDR3 is CASSLQGASSYNEQFF. For the CDR3, the DNA is TGTGCCAGCAGCTTACAGGGGGCCTCTTCCTACAATGAGCAGTTCTTC.